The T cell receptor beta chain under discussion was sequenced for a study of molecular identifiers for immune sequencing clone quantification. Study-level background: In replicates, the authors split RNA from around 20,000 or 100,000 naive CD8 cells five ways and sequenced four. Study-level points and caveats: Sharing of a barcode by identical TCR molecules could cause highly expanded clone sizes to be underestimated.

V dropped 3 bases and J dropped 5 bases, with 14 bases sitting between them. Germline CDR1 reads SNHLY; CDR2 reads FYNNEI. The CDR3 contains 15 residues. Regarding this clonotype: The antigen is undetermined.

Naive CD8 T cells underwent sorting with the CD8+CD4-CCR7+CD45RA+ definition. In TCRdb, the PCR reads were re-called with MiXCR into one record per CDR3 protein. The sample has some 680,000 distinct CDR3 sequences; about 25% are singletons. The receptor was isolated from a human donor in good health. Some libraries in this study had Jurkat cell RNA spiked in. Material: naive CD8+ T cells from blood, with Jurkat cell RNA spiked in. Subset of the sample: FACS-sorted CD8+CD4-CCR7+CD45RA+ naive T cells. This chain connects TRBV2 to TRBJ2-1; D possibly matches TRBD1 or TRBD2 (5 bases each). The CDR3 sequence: CASSEFPGPNNEQFF. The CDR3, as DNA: TGTGCCAGCAGTGAGTTCCCGGGACCAAACAATGAGCAGTTCTTC.